This T cell receptor (beta chain) was profiled in a study of T cells after yellow fever vaccination. This clonotype was counted ten times or more. TCRdb reprocessed the 5' RACE reads with MiXCR, giving one entry per CDR3 protein. The sample consists of 100,000 to 150,000 distinct CDR3 sequences, around 7.4% of them appearing once. V lost 3 bases and J 5 bases, leaving 7 bases between the germline ends. The CDR3 runs 12 residues. Germline CDR1 is SEHNR and CDR2 is FQNEAQ (reference sequence). This chain joins TRBV7-9 and TRBJ1-1; maybe TRBD1 (5 bases). This sequence originates from a young man who received the YFV17D yellow fever vaccine. Sequencing used CD4+ T cells sorted from PBMCs, obtained approximately 11 days after the first yellow fever vaccination. The CDR3 coding sequence is TGTGCCAGCAGCTTCAGGGAGACTGAAGCTTTCTTT. This gives the protein CASSFRETEAFF.